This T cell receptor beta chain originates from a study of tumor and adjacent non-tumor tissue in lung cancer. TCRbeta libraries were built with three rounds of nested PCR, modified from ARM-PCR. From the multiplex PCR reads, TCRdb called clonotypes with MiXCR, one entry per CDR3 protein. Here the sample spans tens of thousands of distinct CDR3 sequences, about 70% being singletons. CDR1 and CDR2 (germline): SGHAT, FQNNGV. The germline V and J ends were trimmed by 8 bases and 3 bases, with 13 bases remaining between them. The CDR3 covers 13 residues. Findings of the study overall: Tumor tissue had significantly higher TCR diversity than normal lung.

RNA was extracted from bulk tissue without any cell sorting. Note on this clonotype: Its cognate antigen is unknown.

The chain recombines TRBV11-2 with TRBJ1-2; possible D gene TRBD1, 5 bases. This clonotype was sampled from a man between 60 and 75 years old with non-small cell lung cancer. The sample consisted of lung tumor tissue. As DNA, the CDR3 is TGTGCCAGCGATCAGGACATCTACTATGGCTACACCTTC. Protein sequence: CASDQDIYYGYTF.